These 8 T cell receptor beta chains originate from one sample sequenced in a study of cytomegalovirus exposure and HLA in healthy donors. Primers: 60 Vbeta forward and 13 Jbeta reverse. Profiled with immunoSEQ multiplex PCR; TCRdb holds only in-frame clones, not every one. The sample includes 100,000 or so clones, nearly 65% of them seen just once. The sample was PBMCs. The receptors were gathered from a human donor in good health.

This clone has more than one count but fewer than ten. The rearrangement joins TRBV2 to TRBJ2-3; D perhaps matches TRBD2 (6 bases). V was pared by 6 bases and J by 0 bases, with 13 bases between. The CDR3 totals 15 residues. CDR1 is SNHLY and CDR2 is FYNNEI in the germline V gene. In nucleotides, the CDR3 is TGTGCCAGCAGAGATAGCGGAAAAAGCACAGATACGCAGTATTTT. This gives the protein CASRDSGKSTDTQYF.

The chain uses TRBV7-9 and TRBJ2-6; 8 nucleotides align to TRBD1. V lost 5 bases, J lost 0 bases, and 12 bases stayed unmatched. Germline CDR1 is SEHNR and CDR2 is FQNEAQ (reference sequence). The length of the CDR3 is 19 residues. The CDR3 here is CASSGSDRVKSSGANVLTF. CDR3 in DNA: TGTGCCAGCAGCGGTTCGGACAGGGTAAAATCCTCTGGGGCCAACGTCCTGACTTTC.

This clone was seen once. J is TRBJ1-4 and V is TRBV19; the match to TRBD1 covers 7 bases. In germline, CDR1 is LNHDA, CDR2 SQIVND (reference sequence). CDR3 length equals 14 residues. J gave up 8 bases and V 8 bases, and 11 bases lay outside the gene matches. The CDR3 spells CASSWDSVQEKLFF. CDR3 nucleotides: TGTGCCAGTTCGTGGGACAGCGTCCAAGAAAAACTGTTTTTT.

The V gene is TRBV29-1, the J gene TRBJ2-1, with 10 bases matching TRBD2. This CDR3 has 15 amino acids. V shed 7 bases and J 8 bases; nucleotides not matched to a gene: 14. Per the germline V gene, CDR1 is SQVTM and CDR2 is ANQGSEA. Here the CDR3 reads CSACKTGGTSDEQFF. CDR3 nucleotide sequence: TGCAGCGCTTGTAAAACTGGGGGGACTAGCGATGAGCAGTTCTTC.

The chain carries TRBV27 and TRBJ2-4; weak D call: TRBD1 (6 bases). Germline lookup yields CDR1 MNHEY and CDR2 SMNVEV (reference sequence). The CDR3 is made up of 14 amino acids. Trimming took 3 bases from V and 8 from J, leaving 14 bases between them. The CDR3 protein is CASSLWQGNDIQYF. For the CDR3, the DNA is TGTGCCAGCAGTTTGTGGCAGGGGAACGACATTCAGTACTTC.

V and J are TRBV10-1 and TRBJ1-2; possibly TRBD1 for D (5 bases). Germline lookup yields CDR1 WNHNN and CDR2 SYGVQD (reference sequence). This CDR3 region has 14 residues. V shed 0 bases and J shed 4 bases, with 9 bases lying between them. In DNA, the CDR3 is TGCGCCAGCAGTGAGTCGCCGCAGGGCTATGGCTACACCTTC. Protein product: CASSESPQGYGYTF.

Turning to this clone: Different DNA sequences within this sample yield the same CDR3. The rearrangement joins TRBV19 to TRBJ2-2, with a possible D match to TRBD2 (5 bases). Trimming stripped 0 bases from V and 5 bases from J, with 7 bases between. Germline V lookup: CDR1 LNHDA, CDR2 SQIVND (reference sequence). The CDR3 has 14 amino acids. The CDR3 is CASSIEGGTGELFF. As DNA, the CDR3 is TGTGCCAGTAGTATAGAGGGCGGGACCGGGGAGCTGTTTTTT.

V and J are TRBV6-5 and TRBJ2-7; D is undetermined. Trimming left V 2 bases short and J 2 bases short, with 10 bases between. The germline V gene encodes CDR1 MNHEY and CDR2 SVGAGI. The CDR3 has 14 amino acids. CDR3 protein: CASSYGQDTYEQYF. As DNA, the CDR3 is TGTGCCAGCAGTTACGGGCAGGATACCTACGAGCAGTACTTC.